The rows below give T cell receptor beta chains drawn from one sample of a study of beta chain features in type 1 diabetes. Measured with immunoSEQ multiplex PCR; TCRdb has only the in-frame clones, and not every one. The table includes about 330,000 clones, more than 9.5% detected once. Material: naive CD4+ T cells from blood. The receptors derive from a woman aged 30 to 39 in good health. CDR3s include the opening cysteine and the closing phenylalanine or tryptophan. The D gene is left open where the match is weak. Only part of the rows carry a size: once, few, many, or a class if the clone is expanded.

j_call: TRBJ2-5
d_call: TRBD1
v_call: TRBV29-1
clone_size: few
cdr3_aa: CSVEGQGTGTQYF

j_call: TRBJ2-3
d_call: TRBD2
v_call: TRBV7-8
clone_size: .
cdr3_aa: CASSAGTSGSTDTQYF

j_call: TRBJ2-1
d_call: .
v_call: TRBV4-2
clone_size: .
cdr3_aa: CASSQATGEAGNEQFF

j_call: TRBJ1-2
d_call: TRBD1
v_call: TRBV29-1
clone_size: .
cdr3_aa: CSVVPGTGYNYGYTF

j_call: TRBJ2-3
d_call: TRBD1
v_call: TRBV11-1
clone_size: few
cdr3_aa: CASRTGAADTQYF

j_call: TRBJ2-3
d_call: .
v_call: TRBV28
clone_size: .
cdr3_aa: CASSITSAGASTDTQYF

j_call: TRBJ2-5
d_call: .
v_call: TRBV5-4
clone_size: .
cdr3_aa: CASSPQGFETQYF

j_call: TRBJ1-1
d_call: TRBD1
v_call: TRBV10-3
clone_size: .
cdr3_aa: CAISEGGQTEAFF

j_call: TRBJ1-1
d_call: .
v_call: TRBV6-1
clone_size: .
cdr3_aa: CASSSIIAGETEAFF

j_call: TRBJ2-7
d_call: .
v_call: TRBV7-9
clone_size: .
cdr3_aa: CASSLGQPTSEQYF

j_call: TRBJ1-1
d_call: TRBD1
v_call: TRBV7-2
clone_size: .
cdr3_aa: CASTGAGGLNTEAFF

j_call: TRBJ2-3
d_call: .
v_call: TRBV2
clone_size: few
cdr3_aa: CASSAEGDSTDTQYF

j_call: TRBJ2-7
d_call: TRBD2
v_call: TRBV5-4
clone_size: few
cdr3_aa: CATRLAGVSEQYF

j_call: TRBJ2-4
d_call: .
v_call: TRBV30
clone_size: few
cdr3_aa: CAWRLTGGNIQYF

j_call: TRBJ2-4
d_call: .
v_call: TRBV4-1
clone_size: .
cdr3_aa: CASSQERAWGKNIQYF

j_call: TRBJ1-5
d_call: .
v_call: TRBV5-5
clone_size: .
cdr3_aa: CASSLQGRGNQPQHF

j_call: TRBJ1-5
d_call: TRBD1
v_call: TRBV19
clone_size: few
cdr3_aa: CASRKGTGVNQPQHF

j_call: TRBJ2-7
d_call: TRBD1
v_call: TRBV28
clone_size: few
cdr3_aa: CASSPHSGLTGDIYEQYF

j_call: TRBJ2-7
d_call: TRBD2
v_call: TRBV27
clone_size: once
cdr3_aa: CARTTGTSGRGPFYEQYF

j_call: TRBJ2-7
d_call: TRBD2
v_call: TRBV5-4
clone_size: few
cdr3_aa: CASSLGSGASYEQYF

j_call: TRBJ2-1
d_call: TRBD2
v_call: TRBV4-1
clone_size: .
cdr3_aa: CASSQDNVASGIGDNEQFF

j_call: TRBJ2-3
d_call: .
v_call: TRBV6-4
clone_size: few
cdr3_aa: CASSVDRMSTDTQYF